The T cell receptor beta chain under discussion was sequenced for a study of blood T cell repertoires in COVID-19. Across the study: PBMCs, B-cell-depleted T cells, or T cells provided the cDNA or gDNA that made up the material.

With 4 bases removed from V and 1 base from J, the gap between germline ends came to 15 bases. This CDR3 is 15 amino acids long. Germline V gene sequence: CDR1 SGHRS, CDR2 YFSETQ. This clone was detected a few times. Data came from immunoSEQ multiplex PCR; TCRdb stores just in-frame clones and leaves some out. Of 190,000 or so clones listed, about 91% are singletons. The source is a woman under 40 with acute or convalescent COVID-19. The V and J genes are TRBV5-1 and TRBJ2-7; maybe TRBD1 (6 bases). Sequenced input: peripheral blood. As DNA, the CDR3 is TGCGCCAGCAGCATTACAGGGTTGCGATCCTACGAGCAGTACTTC. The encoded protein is CASSITGLRSYEQYF.